This is a list of T cell receptor beta chains from one sample in a study of cytomegalovirus exposure and HLA in healthy donors. Profiling relied on immunoSEQ multiplex PCR, and the TCRdb table lists in-frame clones only, not all of them. Among approximately 120,000 clones, 77% were seen once, and the ten largest hold 9.5% to 13%. Sequences were obtained from PBMCs. These receptors were taken from a middle-aged man in good health and CMV-seropositive. CDR3s include the opening cysteine and the closing phenylalanine or tryptophan. The D gene is left open where the match is weak. The listing skips clone size in some rows; elsewhere it reads once, few, many or a size class.

J,length,V,size,D,CDR3,DNA
TRBJ1-2,13,TRBV5-4,-,TRBD1,CASSLPGQGDITF,TGTGCCAGCAGCTTACCGGGACAGGGGGATATCACCTTC
TRBJ2-5,14,TRBV28,few,-,CASSLWGRGKTQYF,TGTGCCAGCAGTTTATGGGGCAGGGGCAAGACCCAGTACTTC
TRBJ2-1,16,TRBV14,-,TRBD2,CASSQGSSGRYNEQFF,TGTGCCAGCAGCCAAGGGTCTAGCGGGAGATACAATGAGCAGTTCTTC
TRBJ2-6,14,TRBV7-2,-,TRBD1,CASNDRAGANVLTF,TGTGCCAGCAACGACAGGGCTGGGGCCAACGTCCTGACTTTC
TRBJ2-1,17,TRBV5-1,-,TRBD1,CASSLAGTGRGANEQFF,TGCGCCAGCAGCTTGGCCGGGACAGGGAGAGGGGCCAATGAGCAGTTCTTC
TRBJ1-1,14,TRBV6-1,-,TRBD1,CASSGQGRNTEAFF,TGTGCCAGCAGTGGACAGGGTAGGAACACTGAAGCTTTCTTT
TRBJ2-5,14,TRBV30,-,TRBD1,CAWIGQGLWETQYF,TGTGCCTGGATTGGACAGGGGCTGTGGGAGACCCAGTACTTC
TRBJ1-5,16,TRBV15,-,-,CATSRRARAGNQPQHF,TGTGCCACCAGCAGAAGGGCTCGGGCGGGTAATCAGCCCCAGCATTTT
TRBJ2-1,13,TRBV28,once,-,CASTGLYYNEQFF,TGTGCCAGCACAGGACTCTACTACAATGAGCAGTTCTTC
TRBJ1-1,13,TRBV5-4,-,-,CASSPRGYTEAFF,TGTGCCAGCAGTCCAAGGGGGTACACTGAAGCTTTCTTT